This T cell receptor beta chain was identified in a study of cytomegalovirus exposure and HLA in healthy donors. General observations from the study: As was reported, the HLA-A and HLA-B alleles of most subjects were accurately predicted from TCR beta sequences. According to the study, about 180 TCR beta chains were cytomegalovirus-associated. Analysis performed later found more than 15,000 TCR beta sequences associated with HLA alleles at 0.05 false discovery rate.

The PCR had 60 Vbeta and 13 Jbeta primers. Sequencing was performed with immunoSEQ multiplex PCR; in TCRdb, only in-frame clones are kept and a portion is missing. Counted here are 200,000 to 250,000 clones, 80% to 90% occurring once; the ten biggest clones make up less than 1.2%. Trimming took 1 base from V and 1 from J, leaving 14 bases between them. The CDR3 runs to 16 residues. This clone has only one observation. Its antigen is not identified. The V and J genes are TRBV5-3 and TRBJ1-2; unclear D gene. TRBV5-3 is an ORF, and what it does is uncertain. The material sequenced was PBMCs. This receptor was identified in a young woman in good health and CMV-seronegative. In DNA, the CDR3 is TGTGCCAGAAGCTTGTCCTGGGCCTACCTTAACTATGGCTACACCTTC. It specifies CARSLSWAYLNYGYTF.